The clone carrying this TCR beta chain was observed a few times. This CDR3 contains 14 residues. From germline, CDR1 is SGHRS and CDR2 YFSETQ. V was shortened by 3 bases and J by 2 bases, with 11 bases between the two germline ends. Enrolled during active infection, Seattle patients were then followed longitudinally. The data were obtained in a study of blood T cell repertoires in COVID-19. Looking at the study overall: Specimens from acute and convalescent COVID-19 originated in the United States, Italy and Spain. Sources were T cells, B-cell-depleted T cells, or PBMCs; the material itself was cDNA or gDNA.

Per the original data handling: Estimation of nucleated cell counts was performed using reference gene primer amplification. The repertoire was sequenced with immunoSEQ multiplex PCR; TCRdb's copy has only in-frame clones and lacks some. Clone size and the V and J calls come from that table; the DNA yielded D and trimming. The sample records 150,000 to 200,000 clones, around four fifths being singletons. Sequenced input: peripheral blood. The source of this sequence is a woman of 80 years or more with COVID-19, enrolled during active disease. The rearrangement links TRBV5-1 to TRBJ2-5; possibly TRBD2 for D (6 bases). The CDR3 region is CASSYSGSQETQYF. The CDR3 DNA is TGCGCCAGCAGCTACAGCGGGTCGCAAGAGACCCAGTACTTC.